Below are 24 T cell receptor beta chains sequenced from a single sample in a study of T cell repertoires in cytomegalovirus infection. For these receptors, no antigen is known. TCRdb ran MiXCR on the reads and lists one entry per CDR3 protein. The sample lists roughly 990,000 distinct CDR3 sequences; approximately 31% were seen once. Sequenced here: cultured CD8+ T cells from PBMCs, sampled from culture after CMV antigen stimulation. The receptors stem from a human donor in good health (CMV status not recorded). Some clones in this sample may be carry-over from other donors' samples.

The sample holds a few counts of this clonotype. The chain combines TRBV7-9 with TRBJ1-2; possible D gene TRBD1, 6 bases. There are 15 residues in the CDR3. The germline V and J ends were trimmed by 5 bases and 9 bases, with 22 bases remaining between them. Germline V gene data show CDR1 as SEHNR and CDR2 as FQNEAQ (reference sequence). CDR3 bases: TGTGCCAGCAGCGGCGGACTCGCCGGGGGCTGGAGCTACACCTTC. Translated: CASSGGLAGGWSYTF.

This clonotype was recorded a few times. The chain combines TRBV20-1 with TRBJ1-1; D gene ambiguous. Germline CDR1 and CDR2: DFQATT and SNEGSKA (reference sequence). Deletions cut 7 bases from V and 3 bases from J, with 12 bases between. There are 12 residues in the CDR3. The chain's CDR3 is CSGLGRDTEAFF. The CDR3 region has the DNA TGCAGTGGACTCGGTAGGGACACTGAAGCTTTCTTT.

This clonotype appeared once. The rearrangement links TRBV6-1 to TRBJ2-1; 12 positions match TRBD2. J lost 7 bases, V lost 3 bases, and 7 bases had no gene match. Germline values: CDR1 MNHNS, CDR2 SASEGT. The CDR3 spans 16 residues. CDR3 sequence reads: CASSDYLAGGGNEQFF. For the CDR3, the DNA is TGTGCCAGCAGTGACTATCTAGCGGGGGGGGGGAATGAGCAGTTCTTC.

The V gene is TRBV15, the J gene TRBJ2-3, with D tentatively TRBD1 (6 bases). Trimming cost V 0 bases and J 2 bases, with 9 bases left between them. Per the germline V gene, CDR1 is LNHNV and CDR2 is YYDKDF (reference sequence). This CDR3 spans 15 amino acids. CDR3: CATSREDSYTDTQYF. Written as DNA, the CDR3 is TGTGCCACCAGCAGAGAGGACAGCTACACAGATACGCAGTATTTT.

This clonotype was observed a handful of times. The chain uses TRBV19 and TRBJ2-1, with a possible D match to TRBD1 (5 bases). The CDR3 has 13 amino acids. The germline gives CDR1 LNHDA, CDR2 SQIVND (reference sequence). V lost 2 bases, J lost 7 bases, and 9 bases lay in between. The CDR3 sequence: CASSIPPGNEQFF. The CDR3 region has the DNA TGTGCCAGTAGTATACCCCCAGGGAATGAGCAGTTCTTC.

At least ten counts were recorded for this clonotype. This sequence joins TRBV27 and TRBJ2-4; no clear D gene. Trimming shortened V by 0 bases and J by 1 base, and 10 bases separated the two germline ends. The CDR3 is 16 amino acids. CDR1 MNHEY and CDR2 SMNVEV come from the germline V gene (reference sequence). The CDR3 loop reads CASSLSGNGAKNIQYF. CDR3 bases: TGTGCCAGCAGTTTATCAGGGAATGGGGCCAAAAACATTCAGTACTTC.

The V call is TRBV12-3 or TRBV12-4, the J call TRBJ2-5; either TRBD1 or TRBD2 may supply D (5 bases each). V was shortened by 6 bases and J by 9 bases, with 14 bases between the two germline ends. This CDR3 has 12 residues. The CDR3, as DNA: TGTGCCAGCAGCTCGGGACGGTGGGCCCAGTACTTC. It encodes CASSSGRWAQYF.

This clonotype has a count of ten or more. V usage is TRBV7-2 and J usage is TRBJ1-1; tentatively, D is TRBD1 (6 bases). The CDR3 runs 16 residues. The V and J ends lost 5 bases and 1 base respectively, with 17 bases between them. Germline V gives CDR1 SGHTA, CDR2 FQGNSA. The CDR3 loop reads CASSPRDILANTEAFF. The CDR3 DNA sequence: TGTGCCAGCAGCCCCAGGGACATTTTGGCGAACACTGAAGCTTTCTTT.

The V and J genes are TRBV7-9 and TRBJ1-2, with TRBD1 matching over 11 bases. This CDR3 has 16 amino acids. Germline CDR1 is SEHNR and CDR2 is FQNEAQ (reference sequence). V lost 3 bases and J lost 11; bases outside the gene matches: 14. The CDR3 DNA follows: TGTGCCAGCAGCTTTAACCGGGGACAGGGGGAACCACTGTACACCTTC. It codes for CASSFNRGQGEPLYTF.

This clonotype turned up a few times. The V call is TRBV4-1, the J call TRBJ1-5; 7 bases align to TRBD1. The CDR3 sequence is 15 residues long. Trimming at V came to 4 bases and at J to 6 bases, leaving 9 bases not matched to a gene. Germline V CDR1 and CDR2: MGHRA, YSYEKL. The chain's CDR3 is CASSLGDRTTQPQHF. The CDR3 DNA is TGCGCCAGCAGCCTAGGGGACAGAACAACTCAGCCCCAGCATTTT.

This clonotype showed up just a few times. V usage is TRBV20-1 and J usage is TRBJ2-3, with no clear D. The CDR3 runs 15 residues. V was trimmed by 0 bases and J by 3 bases, leaving 13 bases between them. Germline V lookup: CDR1 DFQATT, CDR2 SNEGSKA (reference sequence). The CDR3 reads CSARDRSDETDTQYF. The DNA of the CDR3 is TGCAGTGCTAGAGATAGGTCCGACGAAACAGATACGCAGTATTTT.

The sample holds many counts of this clonotype. J is TRBJ2-7 and V is TRBV7-8, with D possibly being TRBD1 (8 bases). V was clipped by 4 bases and J by 5 bases, with 15 bases between them. Germline loops: CDR1 SGHVS, CDR2 FQNEAQ. This CDR3 is 14 amino acids long. For the CDR3, the DNA is TGTGCCAGCAGCTCAAGGACAGGGAGGGACGAGCAGTACGTC. Translated: CASSSRTGRDEQYV.

This clonotype has just a few counts. The V gene is TRBV2, the J gene TRBJ1-1, with D perhaps matching TRBD1 (6 bases). This CDR3 is built from 15 residues. With 3 bases removed from V and 0 bases from J, the gap between germline ends came to 11 bases. From germline, CDR1 is SNHLY and CDR2 FYNNEI. The CDR3 coding sequence is TGTGCCAGCAGTGATTGGGGGGCCATGAACACTGAAGCTTTCTTT. This gives the protein CASSDWGAMNTEAFF. The variable domain in full, with the rest retrieved from reference TRBV2 and TRBJ1-1, is EPEVTQTPSHQVTQMGQEVILRCVPISNHLYFYWYRQILGQKVEFLVSFYNNEISEKSEIFDDQFSVERPDGSNFTLKIRSTKLEDSAMYFCASSDWGAMNTEAFFGQGTRLTVV.

The chain carries TRBV5-1 and TRBJ2-3, with D possibly being TRBD1 (5 bases). Germline CDR1 SGHRS, CDR2 YFSETQ. This CDR3 is built from 14 residues. Trimming took 0 bases from V and 9 from J, leaving 14 bases between them. CDR3 protein: CASSLAITGQTQYF. The CDR3 bases are TGCGCCAGCAGCTTGGCCATTACAGGCCAAACGCAGTATTTT. The whole variable domain, remainder taken from reference TRBV5-1 and TRBJ2-3, is KAGVTQTPRYLIKTRGQQVTLSCSPISGHRSVSWYQQTPGQGLQFLFEYFSETQRNKGNFPGRFSGRQFSNSRSEMNVSTLELGDSALYLCASSLAITGQTQYFGPGTRLTVL.

This clonotype showed up just a few times. This chain uses TRBV7-6 with TRBJ2-7; D is undetermined. Germline V lookup: CDR1 SGHVS, CDR2 FNYEAQ. Trimming shortened V by 5 bases and J by 0 bases, and 14 bases separated the two germline ends. The CDR3 spans 15 residues. This CDR3 reads CASSPLRHLSYEQYF. The CDR3 DNA reads TGTGCCAGCAGCCCTCTCCGGCACCTCTCCTACGAGCAGTACTTC.

Turning to this clonotype: A much larger clone lies one base from this, so it may be a read error. V usage is TRBV12-5 and J usage is TRBJ2-7; 9 positions agree with TRBD1. This CDR3 contains 15 residues. The germline V gene encodes CDR1 LGHNT and CDR2 FRNRAP. V trimming: 7 bases; J trimming: 6 bases; junction bases outside the gene matches: 13. The CDR3 region has the DNA TGTGCTAGTGTTAGACGGGACAGGGAATCGGGCGAGCAGTACGTC. Its protein is CASVRRDRESGEQYV.

This clonotype has a handful of counts. The gene calls are TRBV6-1 and TRBJ2-7; D assignment may be TRBD1 or TRBD2 (5 bases each). CDR3 length: 13 amino acids. Looked up from germline, CDR1 is MNHNS and CDR2 is SASEGT. V lost 10 bases and J lost 1, with 14 bases in between. The CDR3 nucleotides are TGTGCCATCCCGGGACGGACATCCTACGAGCAGTACTTC. Amino acids: CAIPGRTSYEQYF.

This clonotype was detected ten times or more. The V and J genes are TRBV7-2 and TRBJ2-1; D unclear. Germline V lookup: CDR1 SGHTA, CDR2 FQGNSA. The CDR3 is 15 amino acids. The V and J ends lost 3 bases and 12 bases respectively, with 21 bases between them. Here the CDR3 reads CASSFVPPRDSVQFF. CDR3 DNA sequence: TGTGCCAGCAGCTTCGTGCCCCCCAGAGACTCGGTGCAGTTCTTC. The variable domain in full, completed from reference TRBV7-2 and TRBJ2-1, reads GAGVSQSPSNKVTEKGKDVELRCDPISGHTALYWYRQSLGQGLEFLIYFQGNSAPDKSGLPSDRFSAERTGGSVSTLTIQRTQQEDSAVYLCASSFVPPRDSVQFFGPGTRLTVL.

In its sample, this clonotype was seen a few times. V usage is TRBV7-3 and J usage is TRBJ2-3, with 7 bases lining up with TRBD2. CDR1 is SGHTA, CDR2 FQGTGA, per germline. J gave up 4 bases and V 2 bases, and 9 bases lay outside the gene matches. The CDR3 runs 16 residues. The CDR3 reads CASSLYGGGRADTQYF. The CDR3 DNA reads as TGTGCCAGCAGCTTATACGGCGGGGGTCGGGCAGATACGCAGTATTTT.

The J gene is TRBJ2-5, the V gene TRBV7-9; tentative D call: TRBD2 (5 bases). V gave up 3 bases and J gave up 0 bases, with 14 bases separating them. This CDR3 has 16 residues. CDR1 SEHNR and CDR2 FQNEAQ come from the germline V gene (reference sequence). Here the CDR3 reads CASSLPREGYQETQYF. The CDR3 nucleotides read TGTGCCAGCAGCTTGCCCCGGGAAGGGTACCAAGAGACCCAGTACTTC.

V is TRBV7-3 and J is TRBJ2-1; no definite D call. This CDR3 is built from 15 residues. Germline lookup yields CDR1 SGHTA and CDR2 FQGTGA. The ends were cut back, 5 bases at V and 9 bases at J, with 20 bases in the middle. CDR3 DNA sequence: TGTGCCAGCAGCCTCTCCGACTTAGGTAGCCGTGAGCAGTTCTTC. Translation gives CASSLSDLGSREQFF.

This clonotype has just one count. Given a much more abundant clone one base away, this may be a read error. V usage is TRBV10-3 and J usage is TRBJ1-1; no definite D call. CDR1 is ENHRY, CDR2 SYGVKD, per germline. CDR3 length: 12 amino acids. V was shortened by 9 bases and J by 1 base, with 9 bases between the two germline ends. Here the CDR3 reads CAIRRGNTEAFF. CDR3 nucleotide sequence: TGTGCCATTAGGCGGGGGAACACTGAAGCTTTCTTT.

In this sample, this clonotype turned up a few times. The gene calls are TRBV15 and TRBJ1-2; 10 bases agree with TRBD1. V shed 4 bases and J 7 bases; nucleotides not matched to a gene: 9. CDR1 LNHNV and CDR2 YYDKDF come from the germline V gene (reference sequence). The CDR3 consists of 15 residues. CDR3 nucleotides: TGTGCCACCAGCATAGACAGGGGGCGAGGTAGTGGCTACACCTTC. It translates to CATSIDRGRGSGYTF. The variable domain in full, with the rest retrieved from reference TRBV15 and TRBJ1-2, is DAMVIQNPRYQVTQFGKPVTLSCSQTLNHNVMYWYQQKSSQAPKLLFHYYDKDFNNEADTPDNFQSRRPNTSFCFLDIRSPGLGDTAMYLCATSIDRGRGSGYTFGSGTRLTVV.

The J gene is TRBJ1-6, the V gene TRBV7-9; unclear D gene. The V and J ends lost 8 bases and 3 bases respectively, with 14 bases between them. CDR3 size: 15 residues. CDR1 is SEHNR and CDR2 is FQNEAQ in the germline V gene (reference sequence). The CDR3 is CASEVKEGYNSPLHF. The DNA for the CDR3 is TGTGCCAGCGAGGTAAAGGAAGGCTATAATTCACCCCTCCACTTT.